The 29 T cell receptor beta chains reported below all come from one sample, sequenced in a study of blood T cell repertoires in COVID-19. Assay used: immunoSEQ multiplex PCR; TCRdb lists only in-frame clones, some missing. The repertoire holds more than 90,000 clones, approximately 84% seen once, with about 24% in the top ten. Sample: peripheral blood. These receptors were obtained from a human donor in a cohort sampled during active COVID-19.

V gene TRBV4-3 combines with J gene TRBJ1-2, with TRBD1 as a possible D gene (6 bases). Germline values: CDR1 LGHNA, CDR2 YSLEER. V shed 1 base and J shed 2 bases, with 20 bases lying between them. This CDR3 comprises 18 residues. CDR3 in amino acids: CASSQGHLGGQMNYGYTF. Here the CDR3 DNA reads TGCGCCAGCAGCCAAGGACACCTTGGCGGACAGATGAACTATGGCTACACCTTC.

This chain links TRBV7-3 with TRBJ2-3; 7 bases are a match to TRBD2. Germline CDR1 SGHTA, CDR2 FQGTGA. Trimming took 5 bases from V and 4 from J; bases not matched to a gene: 9. The CDR3 is 15 residues long. CDR3 region: CASSPFTSVPDTQYF. The DNA of the CDR3 is TGTGCCAGCAGCCCCTTTACTAGCGTACCAGATACGCAGTATTTT.

The genes are TRBV27 and TRBJ1-2; weak D call: TRBD1 (6 bases). CDR3 length: 15 residues. Germline CDR1 reads MNHEY; CDR2 reads SMNVEV (reference sequence). V was trimmed by 6 bases and J by 8 bases, leaving 22 bases between them. CDR3 in DNA: TGTGCCAGCAGCCTAGGGGGGGGATTTACTAAGGGCTACACCTTC. This translates into CASSLGGGFTKGYTF.

The V gene is TRBV5-5, the J gene TRBJ2-7; 9 bases map to TRBD1. Germline V gene sequence: CDR1 SGHKS, CDR2 YYEKEE (reference sequence). Trimming cost V 4 bases and J 3 bases; bases outside gene matches: 8. The CDR3 length is 15 residues. CDR3 DNA sequence: TGTGCCAGCAGCGAAGCCGGGACAGGGATCTACGAGCAGTACTTC. Protein sequence: CASSEAGTGIYEQYF.

This clone was counted only a few times. The rearrangement joins TRBV5-1 to TRBJ2-5, with TRBD2 matching over 9 bases. The CDR3 runs 17 residues. The J segment lost 1 base and the V segment lost 4 bases, leaving 11 bases of the junction unmatched. The germline gives CDR1 SGHRS, CDR2 YFSETQ. CDR3 region: CASSKNPGLAVQETQYF. In DNA, the CDR3 is TGCGCCAGCAGCAAGAATCCGGGACTAGCCGTCCAAGAGACCCAGTACTTC.

This chain links TRBV3-1 (or the pseudogene TRBV3-2) with TRBJ1-6; a weak D match, TRBD1 (5 bases). The CDR3 length is 20 residues. Between the trimmed V and J ends, which lost 2 bases and 0 bases, there was a span of 20 bases. Germline CDR1 reads LGHDT; CDR2 reads YNNKEL (reference sequence). DNA of the CDR3: TGTGCCAGCAGCCAACCGATAGACAGTCTTGAGAGCTCCTATAATTCACCCCTCCACTTT. Translation: CASSQPIDSLESSYNSPLHF.

The DNA of the CDR3 is TGCAGCGCTAGACTAGCGGGGGGGCAAAATGAGCAGTTCTTC. Protein product: CSARLAGGQNEQFF. The gene calls are TRBV29-1 and TRBJ2-1, with 14 bases aligning to TRBD2. Germline assignment: CDR1 SQVTM and CDR2 ANQGSEA. The CDR3 is 14 amino acids. V shed 7 bases, J shed 7 bases, and the junction held 6 bases outside the gene matches.

The V gene is TRBV7-6, the J gene TRBJ1-2; D gene unclear. Trimming pared 5 bases from V and 1 base from J, leaving 11 bases between. The germline V gene encodes CDR1 SGHVS and CDR2 FNYEAQ. The length of the CDR3 is 14 residues. DNA of the CDR3: TGTGCCAGCAGCCGTACCACAGATAACTATGGCTACACCTTC. It is translated as CASSRTTDNYGYTF.

The CDR3 sequence is CAVNSVLNTGELFF. CDR3 nucleotides: TGTGCCGTTAACTCCGTACTGAACACCGGGGAGCTGTTTTTT. The rearrangement links TRBV19 to TRBJ2-2; D unresolved. Trimming shortened V by 11 bases and J by 1 base, and 14 bases separated the two germline ends. This CDR3 contains 14 residues. Per the germline V gene, CDR1 is LNHDA and CDR2 is SQIVND (reference sequence).

The rearrangement links TRBV29-1 to TRBJ1-1; D is unclear. V was pared by 6 bases and J by 3 bases, with 5 bases between. There are 10 residues in the CDR3. CDR1 is SQVTM and CDR2 is ANQGSEA in the germline V gene. This CDR3 reads CSVLDTEAFF. The CDR3 nucleotides read TGCAGCGTCCTAGACACTGAAGCTTTCTTT.

This clone was seen only once. The chain employs TRBV28 and TRBJ2-1, with TRBD2 identical over 7 bases. The CDR3 is 13 residues long. The germline CDR1 and CDR2 sequences are MDHEN and SYDVKM. V shed 6 bases and J 8 bases; nucleotides not matched to a gene: 7. CDR3 residues: CASSQSGIHEQFF. The CDR3 nucleotides are TGTGCCAGCAGCCAGAGCGGGATCCATGAGCAGTTCTTC.

This chain joins TRBV4-1 and TRBJ2-3; no clear D gene. The CDR3 sequence is 13 residues long. Trimming removed 3 bases from V and 6 bases from J, with 10 bases in between. The V gene's germline CDR1 is MGHRA and CDR2 YSYEKL. CDR3 bases: TGCGCCAGCAGCCAGAATTTCGGTGATACGCAGTATTTT. The encoded protein is CASSQNFGDTQYF.

The rearrangement uses TRBV7-6 and TRBJ2-5; D may be TRBD2 (6 bases). CDR3 length equals 15 residues. Germline V gene data show CDR1 as SGHVS and CDR2 as FNYEAQ. V lost 3 bases and J lost 4, with 15 bases in between. The CDR3 here is CASSLGGTVSETQYF. The CDR3 DNA sequence: TGTGCCAGCAGCTTGGGGGGAACGGTTTCAGAGACCCAGTACTTC.

This clone was detected only once. V and J are TRBV6-6 and TRBJ1-3; 7 bases map to TRBD1. The CDR3 consists of 17 residues. After removal of 5 bases from V and 0 bases from J, the junction contained 10 bases not matched to a gene. Germline-derived CDR1 and CDR2 are MNHNY and SVGAGI (reference sequence). As DNA, the CDR3 is TGTGCCAGCAGTCGGGACAGCCTGGGGTCCTCTGGAAACACCATATATTTT. It specifies CASSRDSLGSSGNTIYF.

This rearrangement joins TRBV28 to TRBJ2-1; 10 bases are shared with TRBD2. This CDR3 is 15 amino acids long. The ends lost 8 bases at V and 7 bases at J; junction bases unmatched: 11. The V gene's germline CDR1 is MDHEN and CDR2 SYDVKM. Here the CDR3 reads CASAVPSGSWNEQFF. The CDR3 DNA is TGTGCCAGCGCCGTTCCTAGCGGGAGTTGGAATGAGCAGTTCTTC.

This chain joins TRBV3-1 (or the pseudogene TRBV3-2) and TRBJ1-1, with D uncertain. The CDR3 runs to 15 residues. Germline lookup yields CDR1 LGHDT and CDR2 YNNKEL (reference sequence). Trimming pared 3 bases from V and 2 bases from J, leaving 13 bases between. The CDR3: CASSQFDTPNTEAFF. The CDR3 region has the DNA TGTGCCAGCAGCCAGTTTGACACACCTAACACTGAAGCTTTCTTT.

This rearrangement joins TRBV18 to TRBJ2-1; 10 positions match TRBD2. Germline CDR1 reads KGHSH; CDR2 reads LQKENI. V dropped 3 bases and J dropped 7; count of bases not matched to a gene: 6. The CDR3 runs to 15 residues. Here the CDR3 reads CASSPAGLAINEQFF. For the CDR3, the DNA is TGTGCCAGCTCACCGGCGGGACTAGCGATTAATGAGCAGTTCTTC.

This chain links TRBV28 with TRBJ1-1; D is possibly TRBD1 (6 bases). With 5 bases removed from V and 1 base from J, the gap between germline ends came to 11 bases. The length of the CDR3 is 14 residues. From germline, CDR1 is MDHEN and CDR2 SYDVKM. This chain's CDR3 is CASSPRQENTEAFF. The CDR3 DNA sequence: TGTGCCAGCAGTCCCCGACAGGAGAACACTGAAGCTTTCTTT.

The rearrangement links TRBV10-3 to TRBJ1-1; D remains unclear. CDR3 length: 15 amino acids. The germline CDR1 and CDR2 sequences are ENHRY and SYGVKD. Trimming removed 3 bases at V and 6 bases at J, with 17 bases between. This chain's CDR3 is CAISDEPRRSAEAFF. CDR3 coding DNA: TGTGCCATCAGTGATGAGCCCCGGCGGTCGGCTGAAGCTTTCTTT.

The chain links TRBV9 to TRBJ1-1; D is perhaps TRBD1 (5 bases). Germline values: CDR1 SGDLS, CDR2 YYNGEE. CDR3 length equals 15 residues. V was pared by 3 bases and J by 2 bases, with 14 bases between. CDR3 sequence reads: CASSDTGQGNTEAFF. DNA of the CDR3: TGTGCCAGCAGCGATACTGGTCAGGGTAACACTGAAGCTTTCTTT.

The CDR3 sequence: CASSSPGNEQFF. The DNA of the CDR3 is TGTGCCAGCAGTTCCCCAGGCAATGAGCAGTTCTTC. The chain couples TRBV6-1 to TRBJ2-1; no firm D call. V was pared by 5 bases and J by 6 bases, with 8 bases between. The CDR3 totals 12 residues. Germline-derived CDR1 and CDR2 are MNHNS and SASEGT.

This clone was recorded a few times. The rearrangement links TRBV5-6 to TRBJ1-1, with D possibly being TRBD1 (6 bases). Germline-derived CDR1 and CDR2 are SGHDT and YYEEEE. Trimming removed 4 bases at V and 4 bases at J, with 8 bases between. The CDR3 totals 12 residues. The CDR3 nucleotides read TGTGCCAGCAGCGGGGGCCTCACTGAAGCTTTCTTT. It encodes CASSGGLTEAFF.

V and J are TRBV5-3 and TRBJ1-2; possibly TRBD1 for D (5 bases). TRBV5-3 is annotated as an ORF whose role is uncertain. Between the trimmed V and J ends, which lost 0 bases and 4 bases, there was a span of 13 bases. The CDR3 is 15 amino acids. The CDR3 nucleotides read TGTGCCAGAAGCTTGGAGGGGAAGGCACCCTATGGCTACACCTTC. This gives the protein CARSLEGKAPYGYTF.

This chain links TRBV7-8 with TRBJ2-1; the D is unclear. The CDR3 runs to 16 residues. V was cut by 5 bases and J by 4 bases, with 18 bases left in between. Germline assignment: CDR1 SGHVS and CDR2 FQNEAQ. The CDR3 protein is CASSLAPRSTYNEQFF. DNA for the CDR3: TGTGCCAGCAGCCTGGCTCCCCGGAGTACATACAATGAGCAGTTCTTC.

The V call is TRBV10-3, the J call TRBJ1-5; 9 bases fit TRBD1. The V and J ends lost 7 bases and 3 bases, in that order; junction bases with no gene match: 4. This CDR3 contains 14 residues. Germline-derived CDR1 and CDR2 are ENHRY and SYGVKD. The CDR3 nucleotides are TGTGCCATCATCACAGGGGGCCCCAATCAGCCCCAGCATTTT. It encodes CAIITGGPNQPQHF.

The V call is TRBV5-5, the J call TRBJ2-2; 9 bases agree with TRBD1. The CDR3 length is 16 residues. The V and J ends lost 0 bases and 2 bases, in that order; junction bases with no gene match: 2. Germline-derived CDR1 and CDR2 are SGHKS and YYEKEE (reference sequence). DNA for the CDR3: TGTGCCAGCAGCTTGGGACAGGGGGTCAACACCGGGGAGCTGTTTTTT. It is translated as CASSLGQGVNTGELFF.

The chain combines TRBV5-4 with TRBJ2-1; 9 positions agree with TRBD1. Germline V CDR1 and CDR2: SGHNT, YYREEE (reference sequence). Germline trimming cut 4 bases from V and 2 bases from J; bases unmatched to any gene: 4. The CDR3 contains 15 residues. The CDR3 here is CASSQDRGAYNEQFF. The CDR3 DNA sequence: TGTGCCAGCAGCCAGGACAGGGGAGCCTACAATGAGCAGTTCTTC.

This clone qualifies as medium-sized (0.01 to 0.1%). This chain uses TRBV5-4 with TRBJ2-2; D is perhaps TRBD1 (6 bases). Germline loops: CDR1 SGHNT, CDR2 YYREEE (reference sequence). Between the trimmed V and J ends, which lost 4 bases and 0 bases, there was a span of 7 bases. This CDR3 is built from 14 residues. The CDR3 region is CASSHRANTGELFF. The CDR3 coding sequence is TGTGCCAGCAGCCACAGGGCGAACACCGGGGAGCTGTTTTTT.

This chain joins TRBV7-8 and TRBJ2-1; D possibly corresponds to TRBD2 (7 bases). V gave up 0 bases and J gave up 6 bases, with 12 bases separating them. This CDR3 spans 15 amino acids. Germline-derived CDR1 and CDR2 are SGHVS and FQNEAQ. CDR3 in amino acids: CASSLARGGVNEQFF. The CDR3 DNA sequence: TGTGCCAGCAGCTTAGCAAGGGGGGGGGTCAATGAGCAGTTCTTC.